The 14 T cell receptor beta chains below were found in one sample sequenced in a study of blood T cell repertoires in COVID-19 (TCRdb year 2020). Library preparation was by the immunoSEQ multiplex PCR assay. TCRdb limited this immuneACCESS table to in-frame rearrangements with V and J called. A share of clones is missing; checked studies link under half to unresolved V genes, and the rest is unexplained. In all, the sample holds about 120,000 clones, and about 79% of those were seen once. Clones ranked in the top ten supply about 4.2% of the sample. The sample comprised peripheral blood. These TCRs come from a woman in her 70s with acute or convalescent COVID-19.

There are a few counts of this clone. This sequence joins TRBV6-2 or TRBV6-3 and TRBJ2-3; 9 nucleotides line up with TRBD2. CDR3 length equals 19 residues. Germline lookup yields CDR1 MNHEY and CDR2 SVGEGT. V lost 2 bases and J lost 3; bases outside the gene matches: 15. This CDR3 reads CASSYVVERGASGTDTQYF. In DNA, the CDR3 is TGTGCCAGCAGTTACGTGGTGGAGCGGGGGGCCTCCGGGACAGATACGCAGTATTTT.

The chain uses TRBV18 and TRBJ1-6; D is unclear. Germline V gives CDR1 KGHSH, CDR2 LQKENI. The CDR3 length is 13 residues. Trimming shortened V by 3 bases and J by 10 bases, and 10 bases separated the two germline ends. CDR3: CASSPAERSPLHF. In DNA, the CDR3 is TGTGCCAGCTCACCGGCAGAAAGATCACCCCTCCACTTT.

The V call is TRBV7-3, the J call TRBJ2-1, with D maybe TRBD1 (6 bases). The germline V gene has CDR1 SGHTA and CDR2 FQGTGA. The CDR3 length is 13 residues. The V gene lost 2 bases and the J gene lost 8 bases, with 10 bases spanning the gap. The CDR3 nucleotides read TGTGCCAGCAGCTTAGGCAGGGGTGATGAGCAGTTCTTC. This gives the protein CASSLGRGDEQFF.

The sample holds one count of this clone. This chain uses TRBV19 with TRBJ1-5; D is possibly TRBD1 (6 bases). The CDR3 sequence is 16 residues long. The ends were cut back, 5 bases at V and 4 bases at J, with 18 bases in the middle. CDR1 is LNHDA and CDR2 is SQIVND in the germline V gene (reference sequence). The CDR3 DNA reads TGTGCCAGTAGTGGGGATGGACAGAGAAGAAATCAGCCCCAGCATTTT. This sequence encodes CASSGDGQRRNQPQHF.

This clone showed up just once. This rearrangement joins TRBV10-3 to TRBJ1-6, with 7 bases identical to TRBD1. Germline CDR1 reads ENHRY; CDR2 reads SYGVKD. The CDR3 has 15 amino acids. Losses at the gene ends were 6 bases for V and 7 bases for J; bases not matched to a gene: 9. The CDR3 spells CAISKEGANNSPLHF. The CDR3 nucleotides are TGTGCCATCAGCAAGGAGGGGGCTAACAATTCACCCCTCCACTTT.

This clone was observed a handful of times. The chain carries TRBV5-4 and TRBJ1-5; the D is unclear. The CDR3 sequence is 13 residues long. CDR1 is SGHNT and CDR2 is YYREEE in the germline V gene (reference sequence). Trimming took off 1 base at V and 5 bases at J, with 7 bases between the two ends. The DNA for the CDR3 is TGTGCCAGCAGCTTGTATCCCGATCAGCCCCAGCATTTT. Residues: CASSLYPDQPQHF.

The chain recombines TRBV7-3 with TRBJ2-1, with D possibly matching TRBD2 (7 bases). V gave up 8 bases and J gave up 6 bases, with 17 bases separating them. CDR1 is SGHTA, CDR2 FQGTGA, per germline. The CDR3 loop spans 14 amino acids. CDR3 in amino acids: CASSRQGGGNEQFF. CDR3 in DNA: TGTGCCAGCTCGCGGCAGGGAGGGGGCAATGAGCAGTTCTTC.

The chain uses TRBV5-1 and TRBJ2-7, with D tentatively TRBD1 (6 bases). Per the germline V gene, CDR1 is SGHRS and CDR2 is YFSETQ. The germline V and J ends were trimmed by 0 bases and 7 bases, with 11 bases remaining between them. CDR3 length equals 13 residues. CDR3 nucleotides: TGCGCCAGCAGCTTGGAGACAGGCGGGGAGCAGTACTTC. It yields the protein CASSLETGGEQYF.

The chain links TRBV19 to TRBJ2-7, with TRBD1 matching 7 bases. The length of the CDR3 is 14 residues. J gave up 2 bases and V 3 bases, and 4 bases lay outside the gene matches. The germline V gene has CDR1 LNHDA and CDR2 SQIVND (reference sequence). CDR3 in amino acids: CASSIGRGTYEQYF. DNA of the CDR3: TGTGCCAGTAGTATCGGCAGGGGGACCTACGAGCAGTACTTC.

The rearrangement uses TRBV27 and TRBJ2-2; TRBD1 is a possible D gene (5 bases). Per the germline V gene, CDR1 is MNHEY and CDR2 is SMNVEV (reference sequence). V was shortened by 4 bases and J by 6 bases, with 12 bases between the two germline ends. The CDR3 runs to 14 residues. The CDR3 loop is CASSYQGYSGELFF. CDR3 coding DNA: TGTGCCAGCAGTTACCAGGGATATTCCGGGGAGCTGTTTTTT.

This clone has more than one count but fewer than ten. The V gene is TRBV5-4, the J gene TRBJ2-2; D is ambiguous. CDR3 size: 12 residues. V was pared by 2 bases and J by 8 bases, with 7 bases between. Germline V gene sequence: CDR1 SGHNT, CDR2 YYREEE (reference sequence). The CDR3 reads CASSLHTGELFF. CDR3 coding DNA: TGTGCCAGCAGCTTACATACAGGGGAGCTGTTTTTT.

The chain joins TRBV10-3 to TRBJ2-5, with D hard to call. The V gene's germline CDR1 is ENHRY and CDR2 SYGVKD. The CDR3 has 12 amino acids. V dropped 0 bases and J dropped 5 bases, with 4 bases sitting between them. CDR3 residues: CAISESSETQYF. The CDR3 coding sequence is TGTGCCATCAGTGAGTCGAGTGAGACCCAGTACTTC.

The chain couples TRBV7-6 to TRBJ2-6, with 8 nucleotides matching TRBD1. Losses at the gene ends were 0 bases for V and 0 bases for J; bases not matched to a gene: 7. Germline CDR1 reads SGHVS; CDR2 reads FNYEAQ. The CDR3 is 19 amino acids. The CDR3 is CASSLAGQAKHSGANVLTF. The CDR3 bases are TGTGCCAGCAGCTTAGCGGGACAGGCAAAACACTCTGGGGCCAACGTCCTGACTTTC.

The V call is TRBV6-4, the J call TRBJ2-1; 8 nucleotides agree with TRBD1. The CDR3 is made up of 13 amino acids. With 5 bases clipped from V and 5 bases from J, the junction kept 2 bases outside the gene matches. In germline, CDR1 is MRHNA, CDR2 SNTAGT. The CDR3 DNA is TGTGCCAGCAGTCACAGGGGGAACAATGAGCAGTTCTTC. Translated: CASSHRGNNEQFF.